This T cell receptor beta chain was observed in a study of OX40 agonist ivuxolimab in advanced cancers. The CDR3 is made up of 14 amino acids. The V gene's germline CDR1 is SQVTM and CDR2 ANQGSEA. V was trimmed by 6 bases and J by 0 bases, leaving 14 bases between them. Only in-frame clones appear in the TCRdb table, and some are missing; sequencing was by immunoSEQ multiplex PCR. Here the sample spans tens of thousands of clones, under 90% being singletons. The TCR comes from an adult with an advanced solid tumor such as melanoma, head and neck, liver or kidney cancer. The source was CD4+ or CD8+ T cells sorted from blood, collected in a trial of the OX40 agonist ivuxolimab. This sequence joins TRBV29-1 and TRBJ1-1; D is uncertain. CDR3 amino acids: CSVTRGGMNTEAFF. The CDR3 DNA follows: TGCAGCGTAACACGAGGAGGTATGAACACTGAAGCTTTCTTT.